This TCR beta chain was captured by sequencing in a study of PD-1 blockade in classical Hodgkin lymphoma (dated by TCRdb to 2018 to 2021). Describing the broader study: Nivolumab dosing was 3 mg/kg intravenously every 2 weeks, continuing until either disease progression or unacceptable toxicity. The study used CyTOF and TCR beta sequencing to define a peripheral blood immune signature of response to PD-1 blockade in classical Hodgkin lymphoma. Points the paper makes about the study in general: Lower diversity was seen in patients whose nivolumab began less than 1 year after ASCT, and these patients were left out of later analyses so that immune reconstitution would not confound the results. Only a single clinical trial cohort was studied, and what caused the repertoire differences, possibly disease activity or prior therapy, remained undefined. Trial patients achieving complete response had baseline diversity similar to newly diagnosed patients, whereas partial responders and progressors had significantly lower diversity. CD4+ but not CD8+ TCR diversity rose significantly by C4D1 (p=0.0027 vs p=0.16), most apparent in complete responders (p=0.02). Newly diagnosed patients were reported to have lower baseline TCR diversity than healthy donors, and relapsed/refractory patients were reported to have lower baseline TCR diversity still.

On this clone itself: The antigen this receptor binds is unknown. Per-nucleotide qualities are absent, and no much larger clonotype sits a single base away.

The Qiagen DNeasy kit was used to extract genomic DNA from unsorted PBMCs and from the negatively selected CD4+ and CD8+ fractions. TCR beta CDR3 regions were amplified by immunoSEQ multiplex PCR using primers annealing to V and J segments. Amplification bias was minimized using a synthetic immune receptor repertoire, and residual bias was removed computationally after sequencing. As for the original processing: Custom Python scripts were used to quantify repertoire diversity as the Shannon entropy index. Unsorted, CD4+ and CD8+ repertoires were examined separately, except in combined analyses, for which CD4+ and CD8+ sequences were merged in silico. A clone was considered expanded if an increase in frequency of at least 2-fold after treatment relative to C1D1 was found, and a pseudocount of 0.5 was applied to clones undetected at baseline. Clones with 0 or 1 copy at C1D1 were classified as singleton clones, and clones with 2 or more copies were classified as non-singleton clones. Clones expanded in unsorted samples were assigned a CD4+, CD8+ or unknown annotation through matching of protein sequences in sorted samples from the same patient. Wilcoxon tests on paired samples were used to test changes in diversity from C1D1 to C4D1. TCRdb retrieved this table from immuneACCESS and kept in-frame rearrangements only. Not all clones are present; in checked studies, unresolved V genes account for under half, and no reason is known for the remainder. V and J calls and clone size come straight from that table; D and trimming were deduced from the DNA. The sample records about 38,000 clones, over 65% of which are singletons. Roughly 9.2% of the sample lies in the top ten.

V is trimmed back by 5 bases and J by 6 bases, and the junction contains 10 bases that no gene match accounts for. The CDR3 starts with the cysteine, ends with the phenylalanine, and has 15 residues. The CDR3 DNA has 45 bases and is translated from base 1. Looking up the germline V gene yields CDR1 MGHDK and CDR2 SYGVNS. What this sample's time point label stands for: cycle 4 day 1 (C4D1), after five to seven weeks of nivolumab. All trial patients had relapsed after autologous stem cell transplantation, with cohorts A, B and C differing in prior brentuximab vedotin exposure. The trial cohort was composed of under 70 patients with relapsed/refractory classical Hodgkin lymphoma, for whom complete response, partial response or progressive disease was recorded as best overall response. Trial patients were treated with single-agent nivolumab in the multi-cohort phase II CheckMate 205 trial. An independent review committee assessed best overall response by applying the 2007 International Working Group response criteria. PBMCs from the trial were collected at three points: immediately before nivolumab initiation (C1D1), and during therapy at cycle 2 day 1 and cycle 4 day 1. Peripheral blood was collected in 8 mL Vacutainer Cell Preparation Tubes, from which PBMCs were isolated by centrifugation and then cryopreserved.

This TCR was sampled from a human donor with classical Hodgkin lymphoma. The source was peripheral blood mononuclear cells (PBMCs), collected before the fourth cycle of nivolumab. The receptor chain draws on TRBV25-1 and TRBJ2-1; TRBD2 matches 7 bases in the middle. The sequence in DNA is TGTGCCAGCAGTAATTGGTGGGGGGGTCTCAATGAGCAGTTCTTC. This yields the protein CASSNWWGGLNEQFF.